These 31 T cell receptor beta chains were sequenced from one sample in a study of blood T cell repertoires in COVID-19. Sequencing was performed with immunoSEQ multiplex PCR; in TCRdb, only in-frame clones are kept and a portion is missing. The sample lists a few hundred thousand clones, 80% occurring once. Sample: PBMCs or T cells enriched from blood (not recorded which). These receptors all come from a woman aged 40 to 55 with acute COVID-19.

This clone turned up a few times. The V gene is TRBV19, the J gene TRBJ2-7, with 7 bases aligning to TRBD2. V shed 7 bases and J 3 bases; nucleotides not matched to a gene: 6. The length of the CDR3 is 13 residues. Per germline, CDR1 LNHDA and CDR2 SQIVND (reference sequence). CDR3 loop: CASKRREHYEQYF. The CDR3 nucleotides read TGTGCCAGTAAACGGCGGGAGCACTACGAGCAGTACTTC.

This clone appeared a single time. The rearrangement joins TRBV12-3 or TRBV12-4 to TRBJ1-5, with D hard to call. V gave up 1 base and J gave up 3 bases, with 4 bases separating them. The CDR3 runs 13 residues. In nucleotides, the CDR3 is TGTGCCAGCAGTTTAGGGCCCAATCAGCCCCAGCATTTT. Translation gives CASSLGPNQPQHF.

CDR3 bases: TGTGCCAGCAGTTTATTTCAGATCCTGAACACTGAAGCTTTCTTT. This gives the protein CASSLFQILNTEAFF. This chain joins TRBV28 and TRBJ1-1; D call uncertain. The V and J ends lost 1 base and 0 bases respectively, with 9 bases between them. Per the germline V gene, CDR1 is MDHEN and CDR2 is SYDVKM. The CDR3 is 15 residues long.

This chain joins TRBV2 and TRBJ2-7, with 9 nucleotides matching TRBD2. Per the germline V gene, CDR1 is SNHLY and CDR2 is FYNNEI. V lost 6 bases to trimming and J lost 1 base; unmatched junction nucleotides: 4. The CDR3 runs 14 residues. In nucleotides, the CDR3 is TGTGCCAGCAGACTGACTAGCGGTTCCTACGAGCAGTACTTC. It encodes CASRLTSGSYEQYF.

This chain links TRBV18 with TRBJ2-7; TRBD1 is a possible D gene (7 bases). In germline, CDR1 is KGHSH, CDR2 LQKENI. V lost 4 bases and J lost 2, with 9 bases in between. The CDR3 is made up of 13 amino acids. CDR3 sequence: CASSLRGAYEQYF. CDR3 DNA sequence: TGTGCCAGCTCACTCAGGGGGGCCTACGAGCAGTACTTC.

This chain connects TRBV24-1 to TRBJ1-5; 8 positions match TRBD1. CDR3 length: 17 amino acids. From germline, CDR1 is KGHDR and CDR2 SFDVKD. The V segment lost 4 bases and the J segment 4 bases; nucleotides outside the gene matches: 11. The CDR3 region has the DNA TGTGCCACCAGTGACCCAGGACAGGGAGGAGGGAATCAGCCCCAGCATTTT. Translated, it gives CATSDPGQGGGNQPQHF.

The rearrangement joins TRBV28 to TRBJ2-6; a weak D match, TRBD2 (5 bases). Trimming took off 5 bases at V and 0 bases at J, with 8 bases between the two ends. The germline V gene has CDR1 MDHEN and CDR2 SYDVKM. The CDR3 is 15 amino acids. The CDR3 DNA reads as TGTGCCAGCAGTCGGAGGAGCTCTGGGGCCAACGTCCTGACTTTC. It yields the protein CASSRRSSGANVLTF.

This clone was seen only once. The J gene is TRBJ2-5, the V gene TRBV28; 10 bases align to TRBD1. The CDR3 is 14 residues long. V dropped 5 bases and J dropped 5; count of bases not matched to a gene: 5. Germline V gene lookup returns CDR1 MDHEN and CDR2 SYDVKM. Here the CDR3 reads CASSRDRGRETQYF. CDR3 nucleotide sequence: TGTGCCAGCAGTAGGGACAGGGGAAGGGAGACCCAGTACTTC.

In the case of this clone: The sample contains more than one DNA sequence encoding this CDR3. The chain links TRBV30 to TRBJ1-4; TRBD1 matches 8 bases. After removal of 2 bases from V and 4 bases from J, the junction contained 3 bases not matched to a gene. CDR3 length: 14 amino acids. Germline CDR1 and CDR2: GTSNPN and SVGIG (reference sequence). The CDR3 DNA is TGTGCCTGGAGTCCAGGACAGGGTAATGAAAAACTGTTTTTT. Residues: CAWSPGQGNEKLFF. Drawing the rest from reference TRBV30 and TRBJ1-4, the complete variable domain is SQTIHQWPATLVQPVGSPLSLECTVEGTSNPNLYWYRQAAGRGLQLLFYSVGIGQISSEVPQNLSASRPQDRQFILSSKKLLLSDSGFYLCAWSPGQGNEKLFFGSGTQLSVL.

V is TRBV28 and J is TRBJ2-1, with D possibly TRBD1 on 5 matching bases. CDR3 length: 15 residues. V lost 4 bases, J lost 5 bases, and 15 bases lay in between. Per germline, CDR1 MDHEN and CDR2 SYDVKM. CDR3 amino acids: CASSSAGADDNEQFF. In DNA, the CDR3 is TGTGCCAGCAGTTCCGCTGGGGCAGACGACAATGAGCAGTTCTTC.

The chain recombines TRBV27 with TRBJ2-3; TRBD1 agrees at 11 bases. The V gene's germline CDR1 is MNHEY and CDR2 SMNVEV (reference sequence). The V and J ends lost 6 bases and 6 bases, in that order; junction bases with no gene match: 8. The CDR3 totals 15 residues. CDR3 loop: CASSSRDRGTDTQYF. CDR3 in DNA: TGTGCCAGCAGCAGCCGGGACAGGGGGACGGATACGCAGTATTTT.

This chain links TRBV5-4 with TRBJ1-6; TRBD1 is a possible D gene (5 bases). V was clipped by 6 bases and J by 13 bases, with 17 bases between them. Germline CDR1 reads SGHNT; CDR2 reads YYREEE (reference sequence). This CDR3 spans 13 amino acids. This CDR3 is CASNRAGQSPLHF. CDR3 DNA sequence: TGTGCCAGCAACAGAGCCGGACAATCCCCCCTCCACTTT.

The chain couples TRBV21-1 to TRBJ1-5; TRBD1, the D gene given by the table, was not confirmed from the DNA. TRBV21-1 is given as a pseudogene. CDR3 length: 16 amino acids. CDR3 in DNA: TGTGCCAGCAGCCTGTCTCACAGGGGTGGTAATCAGCCCCAGCATTTT. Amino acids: CASSLSHRGGNQPQHF.

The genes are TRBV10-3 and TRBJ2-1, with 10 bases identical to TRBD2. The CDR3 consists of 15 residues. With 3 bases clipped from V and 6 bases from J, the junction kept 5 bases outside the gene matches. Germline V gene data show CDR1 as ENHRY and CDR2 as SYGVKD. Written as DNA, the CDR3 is TGTGCCATCAGTGAAGGTAGCGGGGGGTTCAATGAGCAGTTCTTC. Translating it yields CAISEGSGGFNEQFF.

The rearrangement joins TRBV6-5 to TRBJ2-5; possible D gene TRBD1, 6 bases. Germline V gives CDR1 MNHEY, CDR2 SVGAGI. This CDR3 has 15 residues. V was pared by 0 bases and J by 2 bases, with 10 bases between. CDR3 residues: CASSYSGGTQETQYF. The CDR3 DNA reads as TGTGCCAGCAGTTACTCAGGGGGAACTCAAGAGACCCAGTACTTC.

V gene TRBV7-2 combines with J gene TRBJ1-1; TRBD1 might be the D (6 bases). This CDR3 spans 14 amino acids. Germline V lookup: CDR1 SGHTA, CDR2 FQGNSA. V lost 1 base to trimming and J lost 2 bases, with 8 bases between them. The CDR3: CASSLDRANTEAFF. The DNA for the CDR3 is TGTGCCAGCAGCTTAGACAGGGCCAACACTGAAGCTTTCTTT.

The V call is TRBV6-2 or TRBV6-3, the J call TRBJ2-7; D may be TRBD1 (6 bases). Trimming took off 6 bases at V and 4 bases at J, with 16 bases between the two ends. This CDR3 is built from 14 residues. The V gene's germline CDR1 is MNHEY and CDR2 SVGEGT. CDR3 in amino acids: CASSLGQTRYEQYF. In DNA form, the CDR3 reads TGTGCCAGCAGCCTCGGACAGACAAGATACGAGCAGTACTTC.

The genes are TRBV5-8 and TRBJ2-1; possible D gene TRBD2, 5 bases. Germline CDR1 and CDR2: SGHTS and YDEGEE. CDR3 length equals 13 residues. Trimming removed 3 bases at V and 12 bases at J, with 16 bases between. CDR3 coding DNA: TGTGCCAGCAGCTGGGATCGGGGAATGGGGCAGTTCTTC. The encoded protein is CASSWDRGMGQFF.

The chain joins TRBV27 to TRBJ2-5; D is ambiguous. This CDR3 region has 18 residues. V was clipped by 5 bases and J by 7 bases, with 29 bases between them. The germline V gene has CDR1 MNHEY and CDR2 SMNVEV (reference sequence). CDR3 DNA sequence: TGTGCCAGCAGTCCCCTTTTGAGCCGAGGTATCCGAGATAGGACCCAGTACTTC. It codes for CASSPLLSRGIRDRTQYF.

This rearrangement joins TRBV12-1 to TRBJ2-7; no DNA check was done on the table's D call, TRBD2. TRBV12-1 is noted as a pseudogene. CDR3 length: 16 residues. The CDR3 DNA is TGTGCCAGCAACTTTGAGACTAGCGGGAGAGACTACGAGCAGTACTTC. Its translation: CASNFETSGRDYEQYF.

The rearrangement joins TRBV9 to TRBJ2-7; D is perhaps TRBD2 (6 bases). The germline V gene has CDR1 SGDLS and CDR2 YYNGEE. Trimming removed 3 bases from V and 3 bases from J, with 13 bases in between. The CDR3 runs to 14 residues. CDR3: CASSGRDWGYEQYF. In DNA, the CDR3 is TGTGCCAGCAGCGGCCGGGACTGGGGCTACGAGCAGTACTTC.

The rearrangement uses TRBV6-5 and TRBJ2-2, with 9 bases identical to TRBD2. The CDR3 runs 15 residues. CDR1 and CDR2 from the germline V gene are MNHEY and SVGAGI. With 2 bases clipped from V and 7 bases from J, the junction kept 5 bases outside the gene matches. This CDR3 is CASSYRAGGNGELFF. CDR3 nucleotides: TGTGCCAGCAGTTACCGAGCGGGAGGAAACGGGGAGCTGTTTTTT.

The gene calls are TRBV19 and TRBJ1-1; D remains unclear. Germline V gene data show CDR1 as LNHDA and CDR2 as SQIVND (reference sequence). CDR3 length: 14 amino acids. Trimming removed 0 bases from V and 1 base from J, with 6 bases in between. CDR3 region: CASSIDSENTEAFF. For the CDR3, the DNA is TGTGCCAGTAGTATAGACAGCGAGAACACTGAAGCTTTCTTT. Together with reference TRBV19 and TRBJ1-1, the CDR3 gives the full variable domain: DGGITQSPKYLFRKEGQNVTLSCEQNLNHDAMYWYRQDPGQGLRLIYYSQIVNDFQKGDIAEGYSVSREKKESFPLTVTSAQKNPTAFYLCASSIDSENTEAFFGQGTRLTVV.

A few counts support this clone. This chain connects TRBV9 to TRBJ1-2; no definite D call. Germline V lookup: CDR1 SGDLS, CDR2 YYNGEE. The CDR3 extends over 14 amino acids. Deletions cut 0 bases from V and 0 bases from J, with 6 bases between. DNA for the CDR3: TGTGCCAGCAGCGTAGATAGCACTAACTATGGCTACACCTTC. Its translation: CASSVDSTNYGYTF.

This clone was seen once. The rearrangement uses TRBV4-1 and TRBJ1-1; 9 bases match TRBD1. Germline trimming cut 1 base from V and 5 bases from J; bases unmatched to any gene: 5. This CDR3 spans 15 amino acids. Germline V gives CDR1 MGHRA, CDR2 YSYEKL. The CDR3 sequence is CASSQADRGSTEAFF. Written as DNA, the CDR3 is TGCGCCAGCAGCCAAGCCGACAGGGGGTCGACTGAAGCTTTCTTT.

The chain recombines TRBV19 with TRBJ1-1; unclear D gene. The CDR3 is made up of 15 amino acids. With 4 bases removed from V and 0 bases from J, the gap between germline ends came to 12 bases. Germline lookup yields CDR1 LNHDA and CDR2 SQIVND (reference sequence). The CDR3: CASSKYGVLNTEAFF. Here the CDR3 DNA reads TGTGCCAGTAGTAAATATGGAGTCTTGAACACTGAAGCTTTCTTT. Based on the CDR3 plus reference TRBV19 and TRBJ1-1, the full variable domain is DGGITQSPKYLFRKEGQNVTLSCEQNLNHDAMYWYRQDPGQGLRLIYYSQIVNDFQKGDIAEGYSVSREKKESFPLTVTSAQKNPTAFYLCASSKYGVLNTEAFFGQGTRLTVV.

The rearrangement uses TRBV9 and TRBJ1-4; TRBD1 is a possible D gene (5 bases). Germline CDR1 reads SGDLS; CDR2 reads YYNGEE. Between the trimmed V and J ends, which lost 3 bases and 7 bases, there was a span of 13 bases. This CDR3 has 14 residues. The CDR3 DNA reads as TGTGCCAGCAGCGCCCAGGGCCCGGGTGAAAAACTGTTTTTT. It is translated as CASSAQGPGEKLFF. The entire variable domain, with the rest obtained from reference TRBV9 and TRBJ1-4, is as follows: DSGVTQTPKHLITATGQRVTLRCSPRSGDLSVYWYQQSLDQGLQFLIQYYNGEERAKGNILERFSAQQFPDLHSELNLSSLELGDSALYFCASSAQGPGEKLFFGSGTQLSVL.

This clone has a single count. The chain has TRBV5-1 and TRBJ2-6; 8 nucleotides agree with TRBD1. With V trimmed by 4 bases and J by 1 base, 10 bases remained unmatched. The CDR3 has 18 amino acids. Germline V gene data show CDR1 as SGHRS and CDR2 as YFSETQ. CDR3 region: CASSREGTGPSGANVLTF. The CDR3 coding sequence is TGCGCCAGCAGCCGTGAGGGGACAGGCCCTTCTGGGGCCAACGTCCTGACTTTC.

The DNA for the CDR3 is TGTGCCAGCAGTTTAAGAGAGAACGGCTACGAGCAGTACTTC. Translated: CASSLRENGYEQYF. This rearrangement joins TRBV27 to TRBJ2-7, with D hard to call. This CDR3 has 14 amino acids. Germline-derived CDR1 and CDR2 are MNHEY and SMNVEV (reference sequence). Trimming cost V 2 bases and J 3 bases, with 11 bases left between them.

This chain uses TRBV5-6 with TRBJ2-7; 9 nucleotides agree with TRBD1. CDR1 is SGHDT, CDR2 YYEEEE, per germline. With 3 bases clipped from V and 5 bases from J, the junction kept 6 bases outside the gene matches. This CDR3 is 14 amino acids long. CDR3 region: CASSWGDRVNEQYF. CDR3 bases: TGTGCCAGCAGCTGGGGGGACAGGGTGAACGAGCAGTACTTC.

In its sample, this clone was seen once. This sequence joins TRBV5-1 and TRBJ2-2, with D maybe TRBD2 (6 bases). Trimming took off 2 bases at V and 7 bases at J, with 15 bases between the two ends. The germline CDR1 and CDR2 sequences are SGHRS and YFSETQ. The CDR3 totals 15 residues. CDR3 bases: TGCGCCAGCAGCTTCGGACCAGGGCGGGGCGGGGAGCTGTTTTTT. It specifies CASSFGPGRGGELFF.